A single sample gave rise to the 21 T cell receptor beta chains below, sequenced in a study of control samples from healthy donors and cancer patients. The table came from immunoSEQ multiplex PCR; TCRdb's copy has only in-frame clones and leaves some out. The data show about 72,000 clones, 85% to 95% seen once. Source material: blood. The receptors were gathered from a woman in her sixties or seventies in good health.

The chain recombines TRBV5-1 with TRBJ1-1, with D uncertain. The length of the CDR3 is 15 residues. In germline, CDR1 is SGHRS, CDR2 YFSETQ. The V gene lost 0 bases and the J gene lost 0 bases, with 9 bases spanning the gap. The CDR3 protein is CASSLEAQLNTEAFF. The CDR3 nucleotides read TGCGCCAGCAGCTTGGAGGCCCAGTTGAACACTGAAGCTTTCTTT.

CDR3 DNA: TGCGCCAGCAGCCGAACAGGGGCGGGACTCTCCTACAATGAGCAGTTCTTC. Translation gives CASSRTGAGLSYNEQFF. The chain combines TRBV4-1 with TRBJ2-1; the D gene is possibly TRBD1 (7 bases). CDR3 length: 17 residues. The V gene lost 4 bases and the J gene lost 0 bases, with 16 bases spanning the gap. The V gene's germline CDR1 is MGHRA and CDR2 YSYEKL.

J is TRBJ2-7 and V is TRBV7-9, with D hard to call. V was pared by 6 bases and J by 1 base, with 10 bases between. The CDR3 is 13 residues long. Germline-derived CDR1 and CDR2 are SEHNR and FQNEAQ (reference sequence). This CDR3 reads CASRTLKSYEQYF. The CDR3 DNA reads as TGTGCCAGCAGGACCCTGAAATCCTACGAGCAGTACTTC.

V usage is TRBV27 and J usage is TRBJ2-7, with D unresolved. CDR3 length equals 14 residues. The V and J ends lost 3 bases and 4 bases respectively, with 13 bases between them. Germline V lookup: CDR1 MNHEY, CDR2 SMNVEV (reference sequence). CDR3 nucleotides: TGTGCCAGCAGTTTTGCCGTATTTGGATACGAGCAGTACTTC. This sequence encodes CASSFAVFGYEQYF.

This chain links TRBV27 with TRBJ1-2; 9 bases are a match to TRBD1. This CDR3 has 15 residues. Germline assignment: CDR1 MNHEY and CDR2 SMNVEV (reference sequence). V trimming: 2 bases; J trimming: 5 bases; junction bases outside the gene matches: 6. The CDR3 protein is CASSLTGTGQYGYTF. CDR3 sequence (DNA): TGTGCCAGCAGTTTAACCGGGACAGGGCAGTATGGCTACACCTTC.

The chain is built from TRBV6-5 and TRBJ2-7, with D uncertain. Deletions cut 6 bases from V and 7 bases from J, with 19 bases between. Germline assignment: CDR1 MNHEY and CDR2 SVGAGI. This CDR3 is 14 amino acids long. CDR3 loop: CASRTPDGRQEQYF. CDR3 nucleotide sequence: TGTGCCAGCAGAACCCCGGACGGCCGGCAGGAGCAGTACTTC.

This clone was observed a single time. The gene calls are TRBV29-1 and TRBJ1-1; possible D gene TRBD1, 6 bases. This CDR3 contains 12 residues. V lost 7 bases, J lost 6 bases, and 15 bases lay in between. Germline V gene sequence: CDR1 SQVTM, CDR2 ANQGSEA. The CDR3 reads CSAHRVVAEAFF. DNA for the CDR3: TGCAGCGCTCACAGGGTAGTAGCTGAAGCTTTCTTT.

The chain carries TRBV11-3 and TRBJ2-5, with TRBD2 as a possible D gene (6 bases). The germline CDR1 and CDR2 sequences are SGHNT and YENEEA. This CDR3 has 13 residues. Trimming shortened V by 1 base and J by 4 bases, and 7 bases separated the two germline ends. Here the CDR3 reads CASSLGAGETQYF. Here the CDR3 DNA reads TGTGCCAGCAGCTTAGGAGCGGGAGAGACCCAGTACTTC. Full variable domain (rest looked up from reference TRBV11-3 and TRBJ2-5): EAGVVQSPRYKIIEKKQPVAFWCNPISGHNTLYWYLQNLGQGPELLIRYENEEAVDDSQLPKDRFSAERLKGVDSTLKIQPAELGDSAVYLCASSLGAGETQYFGPGTRLLVL.

The chain couples TRBV7-9 to TRBJ2-3; D gene unclear. V was clipped by 1 base and J by 8 bases, with 10 bases between them. This CDR3 has 13 amino acids. Per the germline V gene, CDR1 is SEHNR and CDR2 is FQNEAQ (reference sequence). This chain's CDR3 is CASSLDLSATQYF. CDR3 nucleotide sequence: TGTGCCAGCAGCTTAGATCTCTCGGCTACGCAGTATTTT.

The chain carries TRBV19 and TRBJ2-3, with no clear D. The CDR3 extends over 14 amino acids. Per germline, CDR1 LNHDA and CDR2 SQIVND (reference sequence). The V end lost 7 bases, the J end lost 1 base, and 12 bases lay between the germline ends. The CDR3 reads CASIPPGGTDTQYF. In DNA form, the CDR3 reads TGTGCCAGTATTCCACCTGGGGGCACAGATACGCAGTATTTT.

V and J are TRBV5-4 and TRBJ1-2; TRBD1 aligns across 11 bases. The V gene end was trimmed by 4 bases and the J gene end by 7 bases; junction bases not matched to a gene: 9. This CDR3 is built from 15 residues. Germline V gives CDR1 SGHNT, CDR2 YYREEE (reference sequence). CDR3 nucleotides: TGTGCCAGCAGCACCCCGGACAGGGGGCGCGGTGGCTACACCTTC. This gives the protein CASSTPDRGRGGYTF.

The CDR3, as DNA: TGTGCCAGCAGCCAAACAGGACTCAGCTCTGGGGCCAACGTCCTGACTTTC. This translates into CASSQTGLSSGANVLTF. V is TRBV3-1 (or the pseudogene TRBV3-2) and J is TRBJ2-6; D tentatively reads TRBD1 or TRBD2 (5 bases each). The germline V and J ends were trimmed by 2 bases and 0 bases, with 11 bases remaining between them. The CDR3 has 17 amino acids. CDR1 and CDR2 (germline): LGHDT, YNNKEL (reference sequence).

J is TRBJ1-1 and V is TRBV29-1, with D tentatively TRBD1 (5 bases). Germline V CDR1 and CDR2: SQVTM, ANQGSEA. V shed 7 bases and J shed 6 bases, with 15 bases lying between them. The CDR3 has 12 amino acids. The DNA for the CDR3 is TGCAGCGGGGGCGTGGGGCCGGCTGAAGCTTTCTTT. Encoded protein: CSGGVGPAEAFF.

The V call is TRBV14, the J call TRBJ1-1; D is undetermined. The CDR3 has 13 residues. CDR1 is SGHDN, CDR2 FVKESK, per germline. The germline V and J ends were trimmed by 3 bases and 0 bases, with 5 bases remaining between them. In DNA, the CDR3 is TGTGCCAGCAGCCACGGATTGAACACTGAAGCTTTCTTT. Its protein product is CASSHGLNTEAFF.

The rearrangement links TRBV20-1 to TRBJ1-2; TRBD1 aligns across 10 bases. This CDR3 comprises 15 residues. The germline gives CDR1 DFQATT, CDR2 SNEGSKA (reference sequence). The ends lost 3 bases at V and 5 bases at J; junction bases unmatched: 9. This CDR3 is CSASGRRDRGYGYTF. CDR3 in DNA: TGCAGTGCTAGTGGGCGACGGGACAGGGGTTATGGCTACACCTTC.

The chain joins TRBV28 to TRBJ1-1; D unresolved. The germline V gene encodes CDR1 MDHEN and CDR2 SYDVKM. The CDR3 runs to 15 residues. The ends were cut back, 1 base at V and 6 bases at J, with 15 bases in the middle. As DNA, the CDR3 is TGTGCCAGCAGTTTATCCCGGATGGGGTCGGCTGAAGCTTTCTTT. As protein: CASSLSRMGSAEAFF.

The V and J genes are TRBV6-2 or TRBV6-3 and TRBJ2-7, with TRBD2 matching 12 bases. The germline gives CDR1 MNHEY, CDR2 SVGEGT. V gave up 4 bases and J gave up 5 bases; unmatched junction bases: 6. This CDR3 is built from 15 residues. DNA of the CDR3: TGTGCCAGCAGTTCCCGTACTAGCGGGGGGAACGAGCAGTACTTC. Translation gives CASSSRTSGGNEQYF.

This sequence joins TRBV4-1 and TRBJ1-1; 8 bases align to TRBD1. V was clipped by 4 bases and J by 0 bases; unmatched bases: 16. Germline values: CDR1 MGHRA, CDR2 YSYEKL. The CDR3 spans 19 residues. The CDR3 loop reads CASSRPQFGQGKMNTEAFF. CDR3 bases: TGCGCCAGCAGCCGACCCCAATTCGGACAGGGCAAGATGAACACTGAAGCTTTCTTT.

This clone occurred once. The chain couples TRBV27 to TRBJ1-2, with 10 bases lining up with TRBD1. The CDR3 is made up of 15 amino acids. With V trimmed by 4 bases and J by 4 bases, 6 bases remained unmatched. Per germline, CDR1 MNHEY and CDR2 SMNVEV (reference sequence). CDR3 sequence: CASSSPGTGVYGYTF. CDR3 coding DNA: TGTGCCAGCAGTTCACCCGGGACAGGGGTCTATGGCTACACCTTC.

The chain links TRBV24-1 to TRBJ1-2, with D unresolved. Trimming cost V 6 bases and J 5 bases, with 9 bases left between them. This CDR3 region has 12 residues. Germline V lookup: CDR1 KGHDR, CDR2 SFDVKD. The DNA for the CDR3 is TGTGCCACCAGTCGGATGGGGTATGGCTACACCTTC. Translated: CATSRMGYGYTF.

The chain joins TRBV5-1 to TRBJ2-1; the D gene is possibly TRBD1 (6 bases). The germline V and J ends were trimmed by 8 bases and 8 bases, with 17 bases remaining between them. The CDR3 contains 13 residues. Germline CDR1 SGHRS, CDR2 YFSETQ. The CDR3 reads CASARTAGDEQFF. The CDR3 bases are TGCGCCAGTGCCCGGACAGCTGGGGATGAGCAGTTCTTC.